What follows describes a single TCR beta chain. The clone's antigen remains unknown. The record has no base qualities; no much larger clone is one base away. This entry is derived from a study of tumor-infiltrating lymphocytes in localized non-small cell lung cancer (dated by TCRdb to 2020 to 2022). Concerning the study at large: The cohort covered several histologies, both smokers and never-smokers, and patients whose samples were collected after neoadjuvant chemotherapy. In total, the ICON cohort consisted of fewer than 190 surgical patients with localized non-small cell lung cancer who had their tumors resected. A total of more than 50 patients were part of the paired comparison of immunoSEQ T-cell fraction between tumor and uninvolved lung. The same patients underwent several integrated assays, with TCR sequencing performed together with flow cytometry, multiplex immunofluorescence, RNA-seq, exome sequencing and proteomics. Each patient provided resected tumor tissue plus uninvolved lung tissue from the same patient, with the uninvolved lung tissue described as non-adjacent to the tumor.

The germline V gene gives CDR1 as SGHRS and CDR2 as YFSETQ. V loses 4 bases, J loses 0 bases, and the germline ends lie 13 bases apart. The CDR3, from cysteine to phenylalanine, totals 16 residues. Just the 48-base CDR3 DNA is kept, in frame starting at base 1. The immunoSEQ assay used for TCR sequencing gave the T-cell fraction in both tumor and uninvolved lung tissue. The paper's data handling went like this. For survival analysis, patients were divided into high (upper tertile) and low (lower two tertiles) T-cell fraction groups, which were compared by log-rank test. A signed-rank test was used to test differences in T-cell fraction between paired tumor and uninvolved lung samples. As stored in TCRdb, this immuneACCESS dataset retains in-frame rearrangements with V and J assigned. A fraction of the clones does not appear; measured against another copy, unresolved V genes explain less than half of the discrepancy, and the remainder lacks a known reason. The DNA gave D and trimming, while V, J and clone size come from that table. This sample lists roughly 13,000 clones; 60% to 80% were detected once. More than 13% of the sample goes to the ten largest clones.

Patient enrollment in ICON started in the first half of 2016, and the final patient was enrolled in late 2018. A subcohort of some 77 patients provided fresh tumor and matched uninvolved tissue for in-depth immune analyses, with TCR sequencing among those analyses. No cell sorting was done, and TCR sequencing was instead run on DNA isolated from bulk tissue. The paper's findings and limits, for the study overall: In line with immunofluorescence CD3 counts, TCRbeta sequencing supported higher T cell infiltration in tumors compared with uninvolved lung tissue. No difference in TCR-derived T-cell fraction was observed between the flow cytometry-defined immunotypes IM1 (good prognosis) and IM2 (poor prognosis). Because different pieces of the same tissue were used for different assays, technical variation could not be separated from intratumor heterogeneity. Because assay coverage varied across patients depending on available tissue quantity, TCR sequencing was performed for only a subset of the cohort.

The chain couples TRBV5-1 to TRBJ2-2; no D gene can be assigned with confidence. This clonotype was obtained from a human donor with non-small cell lung cancer. Sequenced sample: uninvolved lung tissue not adjacent to the tumor. The CDR3 region reads CASSPNTFANTGELFF. Here is the DNA: TGCGCCAGCAGCCCTAACACGTTCGCGAACACCGGGGAGCTGTTTTTT.